The 29 T cell receptor beta chains in this list originate from one sample, sequenced in a study of shared clonotypes between healthy human individuals. Data came from immunoSEQ multiplex PCR; TCRdb stores just in-frame clones and leaves some out. The repertoire has under 1,100,000 clones, 60% to 80% of them found once; the top ten carry roughly 1.5%. Source material: memory CD4+ T cells sorted from blood. Subset of the sample: CD45RA-negative fraction. These receptors were taken from a man aged 18-30 years in good health.

This chain connects TRBV10-1 to TRBJ2-3, with a weak D call TRBD1 (5 bases). The CDR3 is 13 amino acids. The germline V gene encodes CDR1 WNHNN and CDR2 SYGVQD (reference sequence). Trimming shortened V by 4 bases and J by 2 bases, and 7 bases separated the two germline ends. The CDR3 DNA is TGCGCCAGCAGTGGACAGATCACAGATACGCAGTATTTT. It yields the protein CASSGQITDTQYF.

V is TRBV7-9 and J is TRBJ2-3, with D tentatively TRBD2 (5 bases). The CDR3 consists of 13 residues. CDR1 is SEHNR and CDR2 is FQNEAQ in the germline V gene (reference sequence). V shed 5 bases and J shed 3 bases, with 9 bases lying between them. CDR3: CASSHTGTDTQYF. For the CDR3, the DNA is TGTGCCAGCAGCCACACGGGGACAGATACGCAGTATTTT.

This chain uses TRBV18 with TRBJ2-2, with TRBD1 identical over 10 bases. CDR1 and CDR2 from the germline V gene are KGHSH and LQKENI. The CDR3 spans 15 residues. V shed 5 bases and J 5 bases; nucleotides not matched to a gene: 5. CDR3 in DNA: TGTGCCAGCTCATCTGGACAGGGGGGAACCGGGGAGCTGTTTTTT. Its translation is CASSSGQGGTGELFF.

This clone was counted once. This CDR3 is also generated by other DNA sequences in the sample. V and J are TRBV9 and TRBJ2-6; no clear D. This CDR3 region has 14 residues. The ends were cut back, 0 bases at V and 2 bases at J, with 3 bases in the middle. Germline V gene data show CDR1 as SGDLS and CDR2 as YYNGEE. This CDR3 reads CASSVAAGANVLTF. The CDR3 DNA is TGTGCCAGCAGCGTAGCCGCTGGGGCCAACGTCCTGACTTTC.

The V gene is TRBV7-9, the J gene TRBJ1-2; maybe TRBD1 (6 bases). The germline V and J ends were trimmed by 5 bases and 7 bases, with 20 bases remaining between them. The CDR3 runs 15 residues. From germline, CDR1 is SEHNR and CDR2 FQNEAQ (reference sequence). CDR3 bases: TGTGCCAGCAGCCCCCTGGACAGCCCTGCCTTTGGCTACACCTTC. Translated, it gives CASSPLDSPAFGYTF. Full variable domain (remainder filled in from reference TRBV7-9 and TRBJ1-2): DTGVSQNPRHKITKRGQNVTFRCDPISEHNRLYWYRQTLGQGPEFLTYFQNEAQLEKSRLLSDRFSAERPKGSFSTLEIQRTEQGDSAMYLCASSPLDSPAFGYTFGSGTRLTVV.

This clone was found a few times. The chain couples TRBV1 to TRBJ2-1; no DNA check was done on the table's D call, TRBD2. TRBV1 is marked as a pseudogene. The CDR3 totals 21 residues. The CDR3 DNA reads TGCACCAGCAGCCAAGAGGTCAAGCGGGAGGGCCCAGAGAGCTCCTACAATGAGCAGTTCTTC. Residues: CTSSQEVKREGPESSYNEQFF.

The chain joins TRBV10-3 to TRBJ2-7, with D tentatively TRBD1 (6 bases). Deletions cut 2 bases from V and 6 bases from J, with 11 bases between. CDR1 is ENHRY, CDR2 SYGVKD, per germline. This CDR3 has 13 residues. The chain's CDR3 is CAISEKDRSEQYF. CDR3 bases: TGTGCCATCAGTGAGAAAGACAGGAGCGAGCAGTACTTC.

The chain is built from TRBV2 and TRBJ2-7, with D unclear. CDR3 length: 14 amino acids. CDR1 is SNHLY and CDR2 is FYNNEI in the germline V gene. Trimming stripped 7 bases from V and 0 bases from J, with 13 bases between. In DNA, the CDR3 is TGTGCCAGCAACAAGGGTGTGGGCTCCTACGAGCAGTACTTC. Its translation: CASNKGVGSYEQYF.

The genes are TRBV28 and TRBJ1-5; tentatively, D is TRBD1 (5 bases). Germline CDR1 is MDHEN and CDR2 is SYDVKM. The CDR3 length is 16 residues. Trimming removed 4 bases from V and 5 bases from J, with 18 bases in between. CDR3 nucleotide sequence: TGTGCCAGCAGTTCAACAACAGGAAGCTGGGATCAGCCCCAGCATTTT. Translating it yields CASSSTTGSWDQPQHF.

This chain joins TRBV6-6 and TRBJ2-7; D is possibly TRBD1 (6 bases). The CDR3 runs 12 residues. Trimming removed 5 bases from V and 6 bases from J, with 11 bases in between. Germline CDR1 reads MNHNY; CDR2 reads SVGAGI (reference sequence). The CDR3 DNA is TGTGCCAGCAGTCCACAGGGTACCGAGCAGTACTTC. Amino acids: CASSPQGTEQYF.

This sequence joins TRBV15 and TRBJ2-7; 11 bases align to TRBD2. Germline trimming cut 2 bases from V and 2 bases from J; bases unmatched to any gene: 2. The CDR3 runs to 15 residues. Germline V gene lookup returns CDR1 LNHNV and CDR2 YYDKDF (reference sequence). CDR3 nucleotide sequence: TGTGCCACCAGCAGAACTAGCGGGAGTACCTACGAGCAGTACTTC. It is translated as CATSRTSGSTYEQYF. The complete variable domain, with remaining parts taken from reference TRBV15 and TRBJ2-7, reads DAMVIQNPRYQVTQFGKPVTLSCSQTLNHNVMYWYQQKSSQAPKLLFHYYDKDFNNEADTPDNFQSRRPNTSFCFLDIRSPGLGDTAMYLCATSRTSGSTYEQYFGPGTRLTVT.

The chain has TRBV18 and TRBJ2-7, with no clear D. The CDR3 totals 14 residues. V lost 1 base to trimming and J lost 10 bases, with 17 bases between them. The germline gives CDR1 KGHSH, CDR2 LQKENI. The CDR3 reads CASSPQFRGEEQYF. The DNA for the CDR3 is TGTGCCAGCTCACCACAGTTTAGAGGAGAGGAACAGTACTTC.

V is TRBV27 and J is TRBJ2-7, with 11 bases identical to TRBD1. The trim removed 6 bases at V and 0 bases at J, leaving 1 base unmatched. There are 14 residues in the CDR3. Germline V gene lookup returns CDR1 MNHEY and CDR2 SMNVEV (reference sequence). The CDR3 loop is CASRGTGGSYEQYF. The CDR3 DNA follows: TGTGCCAGCAGGGGGACAGGGGGCTCCTACGAGCAGTACTTC.

This chain links TRBV5-5 with TRBJ2-7, with D tentatively TRBD2 (6 bases). The V end lost 3 bases, the J end lost 4 bases, and 11 bases lay between the germline ends. Germline CDR1 reads SGHKS; CDR2 reads YYEKEE (reference sequence). This CDR3 has 13 residues. This CDR3 is CASSWRELYEQYF. CDR3 nucleotides: TGTGCCAGCAGCTGGAGGGAATTATACGAGCAGTACTTC. Filled out from reference TRBV5-5 and TRBJ2-7, the complete variable domain reads DAGVTQSPTHLIKTRGQQVTLRCSPISGHKSVSWYQQVLGQGPQFIFQYYEKEERGRGNFPDRFSARQFPNYSSELNVNALLLGDSALYLCASSWRELYEQYFGPGTRLTVT.

This clone has only a few counts. The V gene is TRBV30, the J gene TRBJ1-2; 10 nucleotides agree with TRBD1. The CDR3 consists of 12 residues. V was clipped by 5 bases and J by 8 bases; unmatched bases: 5. The germline V gene encodes CDR1 GTSNPN and CDR2 SVGIG (reference sequence). CDR3 sequence: CAWGTGAGGYTF. DNA for the CDR3: TGTGCCTGGGGGACAGGGGCAGGAGGCTACACCTTC.

On this clone: Other DNA sequences from this sample encode an identical CDR3 as well. J is TRBJ2-1 and V is TRBV5-1; TRBD2 might be the D (6 bases). Trimming took off 2 bases at V and 7 bases at J, with 7 bases between the two ends. CDR1 and CDR2 (germline): SGHRS, YFSETQ. There are 12 residues in the CDR3. The CDR3 is CASSFSGNEQFF. The CDR3 nucleotides are TGCGCCAGCAGCTTTAGCGGTAATGAGCAGTTCTTC.

The rearrangement uses TRBV10-2 and TRBJ2-7, with TRBD1 identical over 8 bases. Trimming cost V 5 bases and J 3 bases; bases outside gene matches: 12. The CDR3 is made up of 16 amino acids. CDR1 WSHSY and CDR2 SAAADI come from the germline V gene. Here the CDR3 DNA reads TGCGCCAGCAGTCCCGACAGGGGTTCGTTCCACTACGAGCAGTACTTC. Encoded protein: CASSPDRGSFHYEQYF.

The chain combines TRBV14 with TRBJ2-4; no clear D gene. This CDR3 spans 13 amino acids. Trimming cost V 1 base and J 7 bases, with 8 bases left between them. Germline V gene lookup returns CDR1 SGHDN and CDR2 FVKESK. For the CDR3, the DNA is TGTGCCAGCAGCCAAGCCCACCTTAACATTCAGTACTTC. Residues: CASSQAHLNIQYF.

This clone was seen only once. V gene TRBV2 combines with J gene TRBJ2-5, with 10 positions matching TRBD2. Unmatched junction bases numbered 1, after V lost 1 base and J lost 2 bases. Per the germline V gene, CDR1 is SNHLY and CDR2 is FYNNEI. The CDR3 covers 15 residues. CDR3: CASSEERGGQETQYF. CDR3 bases: TGTGCCAGCAGTGAAGAGCGGGGGGGGCAAGAGACCCAGTACTTC.

The CDR3 nucleotides read TGTGCCAGCAGTCTCAATAAGTATGGCTACACCTTC. This codes for CASSLNKYGYTF. The chain combines TRBV28 with TRBJ1-2; D is unresolved. The CDR3 is 12 residues long. Germline V CDR1 and CDR2: MDHEN, SYDVKM. Trimming took 5 bases from V and 5 from J, leaving 9 bases between them.

J is TRBJ1-6 and V is TRBV6-1, with 7 bases identical to TRBD1. The V and J ends lost 2 bases and 6 bases, in that order; junction bases with no gene match: 10. The CDR3 extends over 17 amino acids. Germline V gene data show CDR1 as MNHNS and CDR2 as SASEGT. CDR3 sequence reads: CASSEPTSGTANSPLHF. For the CDR3, the DNA is TGTGCCAGCAGTGAACCCACGTCCGGGACAGCTAATTCACCCCTCCACTTT.

This clone was observed once. The chain has TRBV4-3 and TRBJ1-2, with no clear D. The length of the CDR3 is 17 residues. From germline, CDR1 is LGHNA and CDR2 YSLEER. V lost 0 bases, J lost 1 base, and 15 bases lay in between. CDR3 in amino acids: CASSQDMAEPFNYGYTF. The CDR3 DNA reads as TGCGCCAGCAGCCAAGATATGGCAGAACCCTTTAACTATGGCTACACCTTC.

The rearrangement links TRBV5-1 to TRBJ1-1; D remains unclear. Deletions cut 6 bases from V and 1 base from J, with 13 bases between. Per germline, CDR1 SGHRS and CDR2 YFSETQ. This CDR3 has 14 amino acids. The CDR3 region is CASTLRAENTEAFF. The DNA of the CDR3 is TGCGCCAGCACCCTTCGGGCGGAGAACACTGAAGCTTTCTTT.

The J gene is TRBJ1-6, the V gene TRBV9; 8 bases match TRBD1. The CDR3 consists of 14 residues. The junction had 7 bases not matched to a gene; V was cut back by 4 bases and J by 10 bases. The germline V gene has CDR1 SGDLS and CDR2 YYNGEE. As DNA, the CDR3 is TGTGCCAGCAGCAGCACAGGGGGGGACTCACCCCTCCACTTT. This encodes CASSSTGGDSPLHF. The variable domain in full, with the rest retrieved from reference TRBV9 and TRBJ1-6, is DSGVTQTPKHLITATGQRVTLRCSPRSGDLSVYWYQQSLDQGLQFLIQYYNGEERAKGNILERFSAQQFPDLHSELNLSSLELGDSALYFCASSSTGGDSPLHFGNGTRLTVT.

CDR3 in amino acids: CASSFGGIANYGYTF. Written as DNA, the CDR3 is TGTGCCAGCAGCTTCGGGGGGATAGCTAACTATGGCTACACCTTC. V and J are TRBV7-8 and TRBJ1-2, with D perhaps TRBD1 (5 bases). CDR3 length equals 15 residues. V lost 3 bases, J lost 0 bases, and 11 bases lay in between. Germline-derived CDR1 and CDR2 are SGHVS and FQNEAQ.

The rearrangement links TRBV7-9 to TRBJ2-3, with D perhaps TRBD2 (5 bases). Trimming removed 1 base at V and 4 bases at J, with 15 bases between. The V gene's germline CDR1 is SEHNR and CDR2 FQNEAQ (reference sequence). The CDR3 contains 16 residues. The CDR3 coding sequence is TGTGCCAGCAGCTTAGACGCGGAGTACGGGGCAGATACGCAGTATTTT. Its translation: CASSLDAEYGADTQYF.

As regards this clone: Distinct nucleotide sequences in the sample also encode this CDR3. The chain has TRBV5-1 and TRBJ1-6; D uncertain. Between the trimmed V and J ends, which lost 0 bases and 0 bases, there was a span of 7 bases. In germline, CDR1 is SGHRS, CDR2 YFSETQ. This CDR3 contains 16 residues. The CDR3 nucleotides read TGCGCCAGCAGCTTGGCTGGGTCCTCCTATAATTCACCCCTCCACTTT. Amino acid sequence: CASSLAGSSYNSPLHF.

V usage is TRBV9 and J usage is TRBJ2-2; TRBD1 aligns across 8 bases. Per germline, CDR1 SGDLS and CDR2 YYNGEE. The V gene end was trimmed by 3 bases and the J gene end by 2 bases; junction bases not matched to a gene: 3. The CDR3 is 15 residues long. In DNA form, the CDR3 reads TGTGCCAGCAGCGCGACAGGGGTTAACACCGGGGAGCTGTTTTTT. This encodes CASSATGVNTGELFF. The whole variable domain, filled in from reference TRBV9 and TRBJ2-2, reads DSGVTQTPKHLITATGQRVTLRCSPRSGDLSVYWYQQSLDQGLQFLIQYYNGEERAKGNILERFSAQQFPDLHSELNLSSLELGDSALYFCASSATGVNTGELFFGEGSRLTVL.

The sample holds a few counts of this clone. The genes are TRBV10-3 and TRBJ2-1; D might be TRBD1 (6 bases). Trimming stripped 2 bases from V and 7 bases from J, with 9 bases between. The CDR3 covers 13 residues. Germline V lookup: CDR1 ENHRY, CDR2 SYGVKD. CDR3 region: CAISEQGLNEQFF. The DNA for the CDR3 is TGTGCCATCAGTGAGCAGGGGTTAAATGAGCAGTTCTTC.